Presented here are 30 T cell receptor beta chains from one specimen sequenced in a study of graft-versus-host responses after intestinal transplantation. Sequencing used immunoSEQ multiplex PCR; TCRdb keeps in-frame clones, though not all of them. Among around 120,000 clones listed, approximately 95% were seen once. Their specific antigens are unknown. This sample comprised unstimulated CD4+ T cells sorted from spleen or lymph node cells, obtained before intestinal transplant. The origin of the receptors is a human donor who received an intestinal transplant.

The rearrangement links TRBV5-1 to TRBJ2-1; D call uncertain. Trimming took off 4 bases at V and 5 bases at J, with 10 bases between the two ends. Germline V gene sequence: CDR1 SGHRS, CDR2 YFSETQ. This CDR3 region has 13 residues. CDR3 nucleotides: TGCGCCAGCAGCGACGGGTCGCACAATGAGCAGTTCTTC. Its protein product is CASSDGSHNEQFF.

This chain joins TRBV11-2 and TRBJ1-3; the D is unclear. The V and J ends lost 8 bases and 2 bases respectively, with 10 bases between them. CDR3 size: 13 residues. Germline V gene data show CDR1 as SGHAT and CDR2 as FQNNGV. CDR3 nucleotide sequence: TGTGCCAGCTCCAGGTGGGCTGGAAACACCATATATTTT. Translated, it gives CASSRWAGNTIYF.

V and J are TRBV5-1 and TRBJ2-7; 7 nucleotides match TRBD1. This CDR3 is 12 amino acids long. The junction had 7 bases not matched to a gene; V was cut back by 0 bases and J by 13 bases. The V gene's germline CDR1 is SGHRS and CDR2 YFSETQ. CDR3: CASSLEGGAHYF. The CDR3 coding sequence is TGCGCCAGCAGCTTGGAAGGGGGCGCGCACTACTTC. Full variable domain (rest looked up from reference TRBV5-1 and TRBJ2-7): KAGVTQTPRYLIKTRGQQVTLSCSPISGHRSVSWYQQTPGQGLQFLFEYFSETQRNKGNFPGRFSGRQFSNSRSEMNVSTLELGDSALYLCASSLEGGAHYFGPGTRLTVT.

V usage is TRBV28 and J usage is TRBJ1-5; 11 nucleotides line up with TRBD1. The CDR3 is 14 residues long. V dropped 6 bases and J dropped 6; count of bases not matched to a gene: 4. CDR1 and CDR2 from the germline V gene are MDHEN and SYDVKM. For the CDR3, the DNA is TGTGCCAGCAGGCGAGGACAGGGGGCTCAGCCCCAGCATTTT. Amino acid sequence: CASRRGQGAQPQHF.

The CDR3, as DNA: TGCGCCAGCAGTGTTACTAGCGGGAGAGGGGGGCAGTTCTTC. This codes for CASSVTSGRGGQFF. The rearrangement links TRBV10-1 to TRBJ2-1, with 11 nucleotides matching TRBD2. Unmatched junction bases numbered 8, after V lost 4 bases and J lost 12 bases. Germline V gene sequence: CDR1 WNHNN, CDR2 SYGVQD (reference sequence). This CDR3 comprises 14 residues.

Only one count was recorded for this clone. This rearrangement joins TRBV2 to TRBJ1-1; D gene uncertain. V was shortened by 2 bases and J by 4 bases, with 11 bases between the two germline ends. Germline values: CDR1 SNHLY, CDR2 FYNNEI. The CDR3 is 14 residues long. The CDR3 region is CASSELPPLTEAFF. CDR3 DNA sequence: TGTGCCAGCAGTGAACTCCCACCGCTCACTGAAGCTTTCTTT.

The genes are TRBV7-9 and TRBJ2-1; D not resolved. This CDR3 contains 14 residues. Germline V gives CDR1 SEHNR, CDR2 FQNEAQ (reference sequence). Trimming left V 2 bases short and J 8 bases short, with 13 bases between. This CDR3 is CASSLSVLLDEQFF. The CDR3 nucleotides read TGTGCCAGCAGCTTATCGGTCTTATTGGATGAGCAGTTCTTC. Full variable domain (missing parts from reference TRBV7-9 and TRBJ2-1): DTGVSQNPRHKITKRGQNVTFRCDPISEHNRLYWYRQTLGQGPEFLTYFQNEAQLEKSRLLSDRFSAERPKGSFSTLEIQRTEQGDSAMYLCASSLSVLLDEQFFGPGTRLTVL.

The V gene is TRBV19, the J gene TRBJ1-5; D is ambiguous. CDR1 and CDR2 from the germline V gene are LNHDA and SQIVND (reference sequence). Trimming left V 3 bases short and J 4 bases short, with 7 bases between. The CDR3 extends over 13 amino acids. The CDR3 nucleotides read TGTGCCAGTAGTATTAGTGGGAATCAGCCCCAGCATTTT. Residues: CASSISGNQPQHF.

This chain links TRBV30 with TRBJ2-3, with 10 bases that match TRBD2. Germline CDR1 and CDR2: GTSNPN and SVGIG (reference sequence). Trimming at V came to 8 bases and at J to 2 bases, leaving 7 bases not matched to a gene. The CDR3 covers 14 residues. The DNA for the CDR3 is TGTGCCGGATCAGCGGGAGGGTCCACAGATACGCAGTATTTT. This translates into CAGSAGGSTDTQYF.

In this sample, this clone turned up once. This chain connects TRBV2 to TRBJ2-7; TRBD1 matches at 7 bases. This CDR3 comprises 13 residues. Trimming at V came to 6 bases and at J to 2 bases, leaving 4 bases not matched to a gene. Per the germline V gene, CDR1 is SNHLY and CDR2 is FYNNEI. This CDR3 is CASSGQVPYEQYF. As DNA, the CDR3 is TGTGCCAGCAGCGGACAGGTACCCTACGAGCAGTACTTC.

CDR3 region: CASSLEGKTYGYTF. CDR3 DNA sequence: TGCGCCAGCAGCTTGGAGGGCAAGACGTATGGCTACACCTTC. The chain recombines TRBV5-1 with TRBJ1-2; D call uncertain. V was shortened by 0 bases and J by 5 bases, with 11 bases between the two germline ends. The CDR3 length is 14 residues. The germline V gene has CDR1 SGHRS and CDR2 YFSETQ.

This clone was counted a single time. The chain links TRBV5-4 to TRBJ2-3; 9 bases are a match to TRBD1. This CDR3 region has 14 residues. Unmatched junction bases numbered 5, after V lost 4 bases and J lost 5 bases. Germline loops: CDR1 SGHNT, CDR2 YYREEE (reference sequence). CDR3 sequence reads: CASSVDRGRDTQYF. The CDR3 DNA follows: TGTGCCAGCAGCGTGGACAGGGGCAGAGATACGCAGTATTTT.

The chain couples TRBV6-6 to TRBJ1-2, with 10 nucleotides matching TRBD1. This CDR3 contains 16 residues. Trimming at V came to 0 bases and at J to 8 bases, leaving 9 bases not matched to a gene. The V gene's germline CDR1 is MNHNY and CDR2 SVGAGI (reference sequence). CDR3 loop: CASSYSGTGVLLGYTF. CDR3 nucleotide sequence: TGTGCCAGCAGTTACTCCGGGACAGGGGTTCTCCTGGGCTACACCTTC.

The DNA of the CDR3 is TGCGCCAGCAGCTTGACAGGGAGGGAAAAACTGTTTTTT. This encodes CASSLTGREKLFF. The gene calls are TRBV5-1 and TRBJ1-4; D may be TRBD1 (6 bases). Trimming pared 1 base from V and 8 bases from J, leaving 9 bases between. CDR3 size: 13 residues. Germline CDR1 and CDR2: SGHRS and YFSETQ.

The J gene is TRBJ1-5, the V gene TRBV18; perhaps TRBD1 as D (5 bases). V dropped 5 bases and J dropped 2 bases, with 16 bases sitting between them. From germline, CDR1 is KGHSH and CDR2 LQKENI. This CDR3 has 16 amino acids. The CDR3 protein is CASSGDFLGRNQPQHF. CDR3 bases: TGTGCCAGCTCAGGGGACTTCCTGGGTCGCAATCAGCCCCAGCATTTT.

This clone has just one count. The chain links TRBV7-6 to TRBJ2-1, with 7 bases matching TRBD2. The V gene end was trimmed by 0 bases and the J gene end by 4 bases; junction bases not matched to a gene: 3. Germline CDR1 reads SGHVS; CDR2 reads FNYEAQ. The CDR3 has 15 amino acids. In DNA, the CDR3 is TGTGCCAGCAGCTTAGCGCCTAGCGGATACAATGAGCAGTTCTTC. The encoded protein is CASSLAPSGYNEQFF.

The CDR3 DNA reads as TGTGCCTGGAGTCCCTTTACCGGTAGCACAGATACGCAGTATTTT. This gives the protein CAWSPFTGSTDTQYF. The chain combines TRBV30 with TRBJ2-3; D not certain. The length of the CDR3 is 15 residues. Per the germline V gene, CDR1 is GTSNPN and CDR2 is SVGIG (reference sequence). Trimming removed 2 bases from V and 0 bases from J, with 12 bases in between.

The CDR3 DNA is TGTGCCTGGAGTGTATGGGCAAGGGGAAGTGAAAAACTGTTTTTT. Amino acid sequence: CAWSVWARGSEKLFF. The chain carries TRBV30 and TRBJ1-4; TRBD1 is a possible D gene (5 bases). The ends were cut back, 0 bases at V and 7 bases at J, with 15 bases in the middle. The CDR3 contains 15 residues. CDR1 is GTSNPN, CDR2 SVGIG, per germline (reference sequence).

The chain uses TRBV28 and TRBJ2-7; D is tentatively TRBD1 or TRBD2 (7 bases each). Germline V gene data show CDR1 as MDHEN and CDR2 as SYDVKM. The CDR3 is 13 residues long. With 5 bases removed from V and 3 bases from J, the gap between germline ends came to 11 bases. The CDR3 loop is CASSAGDSYEQYF. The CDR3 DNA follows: TGTGCCAGCAGTGCGGGGGACAGCTACGAGCAGTACTTC.

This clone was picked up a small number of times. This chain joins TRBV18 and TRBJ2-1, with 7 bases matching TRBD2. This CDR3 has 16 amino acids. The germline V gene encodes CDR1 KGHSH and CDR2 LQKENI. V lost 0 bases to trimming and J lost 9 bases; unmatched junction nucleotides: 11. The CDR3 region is CASSPPNGRTLAEQFF. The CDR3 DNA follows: TGTGCCAGCTCACCACCAAACGGGAGGACGTTAGCTGAGCAGTTCTTC.

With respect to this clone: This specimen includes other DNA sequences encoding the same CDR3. CDR3: CASSPPSSDTQYF. The CDR3 DNA sequence: TGTGCCAGCTCACCACCATCCTCAGATACGCAGTATTTT. The chain uses TRBV18 and TRBJ2-3; D remains ambiguous. The CDR3 runs to 13 residues. The V gene's germline CDR1 is KGHSH and CDR2 LQKENI. The ends were cut back, 0 bases at V and 4 bases at J, with 5 bases in the middle.

CDR3 amino acids: CASSLAAFAYEQYF. CDR3 DNA: TGCGCCAGCAGCTTGGCAGCATTTGCCTACGAGCAGTACTTC. The rearrangement links TRBV5-1 to TRBJ2-7; D is undetermined. V lost 0 bases and J lost 2, with 9 bases in between. The germline gives CDR1 SGHRS, CDR2 YFSETQ. This CDR3 is built from 14 residues.

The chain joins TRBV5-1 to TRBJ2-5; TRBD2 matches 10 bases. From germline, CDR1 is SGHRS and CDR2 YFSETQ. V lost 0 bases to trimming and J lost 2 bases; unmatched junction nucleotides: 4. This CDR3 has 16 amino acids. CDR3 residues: CASSLEGSGRQETQYF. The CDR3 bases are TGCGCCAGCAGCTTGGAGGGTAGCGGGAGGCAAGAGACCCAGTACTTC.

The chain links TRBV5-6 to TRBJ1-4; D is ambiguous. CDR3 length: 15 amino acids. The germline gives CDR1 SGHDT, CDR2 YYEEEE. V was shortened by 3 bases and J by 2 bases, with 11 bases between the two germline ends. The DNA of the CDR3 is TGTGCCAGCAGCTCTGAACCACGGACTAATGAAAAACTGTTTTTT. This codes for CASSSEPRTNEKLFF.

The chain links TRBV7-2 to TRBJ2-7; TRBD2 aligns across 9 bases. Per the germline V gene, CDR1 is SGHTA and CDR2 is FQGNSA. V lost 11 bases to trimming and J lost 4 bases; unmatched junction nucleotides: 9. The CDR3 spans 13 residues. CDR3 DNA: TGTGCCGAGGGCGGTAGCGGGAGATACGAGCAGTACTTC. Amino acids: CAEGGSGRYEQYF.

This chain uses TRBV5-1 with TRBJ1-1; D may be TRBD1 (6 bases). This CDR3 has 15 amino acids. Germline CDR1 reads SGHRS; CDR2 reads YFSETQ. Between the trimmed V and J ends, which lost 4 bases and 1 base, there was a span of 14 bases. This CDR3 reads CASSTRGGPNTEAFF. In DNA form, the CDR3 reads TGCGCCAGCAGCACACGGGGGGGGCCGAACACTGAAGCTTTCTTT.

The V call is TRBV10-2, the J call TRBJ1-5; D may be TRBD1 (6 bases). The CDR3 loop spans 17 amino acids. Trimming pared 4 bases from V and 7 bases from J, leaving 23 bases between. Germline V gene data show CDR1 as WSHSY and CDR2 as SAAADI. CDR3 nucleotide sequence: TGCGCCAGCAGTGCGGTCGACAGGCGGCTTGGGAAACAGCCCCAGCATTTT. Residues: CASSAVDRRLGKQPQHF.

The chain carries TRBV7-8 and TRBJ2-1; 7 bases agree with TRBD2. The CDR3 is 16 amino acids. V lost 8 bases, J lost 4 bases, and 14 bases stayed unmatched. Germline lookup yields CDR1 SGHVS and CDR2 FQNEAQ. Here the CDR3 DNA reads TGTGCCAGCGGCCTAGATCCTAGCGGTCGATACAATGAGCAGTTCTTC. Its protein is CASGLDPSGRYNEQFF.

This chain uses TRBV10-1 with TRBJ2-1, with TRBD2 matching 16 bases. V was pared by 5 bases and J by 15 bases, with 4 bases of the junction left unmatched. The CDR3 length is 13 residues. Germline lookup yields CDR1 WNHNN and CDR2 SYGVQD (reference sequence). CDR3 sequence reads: CASSPGLAGGPFF. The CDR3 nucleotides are TGCGCCAGCAGTCCGGGACTAGCGGGAGGGCCGTTCTTC.

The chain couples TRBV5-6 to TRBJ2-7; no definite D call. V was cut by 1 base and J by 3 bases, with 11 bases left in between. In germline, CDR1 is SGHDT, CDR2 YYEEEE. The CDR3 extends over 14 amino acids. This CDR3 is CASSLKLQRYEQYF. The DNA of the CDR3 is TGTGCCAGCAGCTTGAAGTTACAGCGCTACGAGCAGTACTTC.